This T cell receptor beta chain was sequenced during a study of cytomegalovirus exposure and HLA in healthy donors. The study, taken as a whole, reports: Using a false discovery rate of 0.05, a later analysis showed that 15,000 to 20,000 TCR beta sequences were associated with HLA alleles.

Per the germline V gene, CDR1 is SNHLY and CDR2 is FYNNEI. V gave up 8 bases and J gave up 6 bases; unmatched junction bases: 6. The length of the CDR3 is 13 residues. This clone was found a few times. Its specificity is unknown. Other nucleotide sequences from this sample produce the same CDR3. Primers: 60 Vbeta forward and 13 Jbeta reverse. Profiling relied on immunoSEQ multiplex PCR, and the TCRdb table lists in-frame clones only, not all of them. The sample holds 75,000 to 100,000 clones, about 8% seen once. The source material was PBMCs. This chain connects TRBV2 to TRBJ1-5; 8 bases line up with TRBD1. The origin of this receptor is a man aged 50 or older in good health and CMV-seronegative. CDR3 loop: CASVQGAGQPQHF. CDR3 bases: TGTGCCAGCGTTCAGGGGGCTGGTCAGCCCCAGCATTTT. Complete variable domain (other parts from reference TRBV2 and TRBJ1-5): EPEVTQTPSHQVTQMGQEVILRCVPISNHLYFYWYRQILGQKVEFLVSFYNNEISEKSEIFDDQFSVERPDGSNFTLKIRSTKLEDSAMYFCASVQGAGQPQHFGDGTRLSIL.